The next 17 T cell receptor beta chains were all read from a single sample in a study of cytomegalovirus exposure and HLA in healthy donors. In the PCR, 60 Vbeta and 13 Jbeta primers were used. Assay used: immunoSEQ multiplex PCR; TCRdb lists only in-frame clones, some missing. Of 150,000 to 200,000 clones detected, roughly 80% appear once; the ten largest clones hold approximately 2.2%. The sample was PBMCs. These receptors were obtained from a male donor in good health and CMV-seronegative.

The sample holds one count of this clone. The chain couples TRBV15 to TRBJ1-1; D is undetermined. The V gene's germline CDR1 is LNHNV and CDR2 YYDKDF (reference sequence). This CDR3 has 14 amino acids. With 8 bases removed from V and 8 bases from J, the gap between germline ends came to 21 bases. CDR3 residues: CATRSDYRAAEAFF. CDR3 DNA: TGTGCCACCCGTAGTGACTATAGGGCCGCCGAAGCTTTCTTT.

This clone showed up just a few times. V usage is TRBV6-1 and J usage is TRBJ1-1; the match to TRBD1 covers 11 bases. The CDR3 length is 14 residues. The germline V gene encodes CDR1 MNHNS and CDR2 SASEGT. The trim removed 4 bases at V and 3 bases at J, leaving 1 base unmatched. The CDR3, as DNA: TGTGCCAGCAGTGGGGGACAGGGGGACACTGAAGCTTTCTTT. Translation gives CASSGGQGDTEAFF.

The rearrangement uses TRBV6-6 and TRBJ1-5, with 7 bases fitting TRBD1. The CDR3 totals 16 residues. The germline gives CDR1 MNHNY, CDR2 SVGAGI (reference sequence). V was pared by 2 bases and J by 7 bases, with 11 bases of the junction left unmatched. The CDR3 DNA reads TGTGCCAGCAGTTACACGGGGACAGTCAGAGGGCAGCCCCAGCATTTT. Its translation: CASSYTGTVRGQPQHF.

This chain connects TRBV4-3 to TRBJ2-1, with D tentatively TRBD2 (7 bases). The germline V gene encodes CDR1 LGHNA and CDR2 YSLEER. V was cut by 0 bases and J by 7 bases, with 16 bases left in between. CDR3 length: 16 amino acids. The CDR3 reads CASSQDRRGGPNEQFF. For the CDR3, the DNA is TGCGCCAGCAGCCAAGATCGGCGCGGGGGCCCTAATGAGCAGTTCTTC.

The chain recombines TRBV29-1 with TRBJ1-1; no reliable D call. V was pared by 1 base and J by 4 bases, with 7 bases between. The germline gives CDR1 SQVTM, CDR2 ANQGSEA. The CDR3 spans 12 residues. The CDR3 here is CSVEAGFTEAFF. The CDR3 bases are TGCAGCGTTGAAGCCGGGTTCACTGAAGCTTTCTTT. Based on the CDR3 plus reference TRBV29-1 and TRBJ1-1, the full variable domain is SAVISQKPSRDICQRGTSLTIQCQVDSQVTMMFWYRQQPGQSLTLIATANQGSEATYESGFVIDKFPISRPNLTFSTLTVSNMSPEDSSIYLCSVEAGFTEAFFGQGTRLTVV.

In DNA form, the CDR3 reads TGTGCCTGGAGTTTATCACAGGAGAAAGCTTTCTTT. Translated: CAWSLSQEKAFF. The chain has TRBV30 and TRBJ1-1; D is possibly TRBD1 (5 bases). Trimming took off 2 bases at V and 9 bases at J, with 13 bases between the two ends. This CDR3 region has 12 residues. CDR1 is GTSNPN, CDR2 SVGIG, per germline (reference sequence).

V and J are TRBV4-1 and TRBJ1-2; possible D gene TRBD1, 6 bases. The ends were cut back, 3 bases at V and 4 bases at J, with 15 bases in the middle. This CDR3 contains 15 residues. Germline V gives CDR1 MGHRA, CDR2 YSYEKL. The CDR3 protein is CASSHADRDPYGYTF. Written as DNA, the CDR3 is TGCGCCAGCAGCCACGCGGACAGAGACCCCTATGGCTACACCTTC.

This clone was seen a few times. Different DNA sequences within this sample yield the same CDR3. V usage is TRBV30 and J usage is TRBJ2-5; TRBD1 is a possible D gene (5 bases). Germline CDR1 is GTSNPN and CDR2 is SVGIG (reference sequence). This CDR3 contains 12 residues. Deletions cut 2 bases from V and 2 bases from J, with 6 bases between. The CDR3 DNA reads TGTGCCTGGAGTAGGGGACAAGAGACCCAGTACTTC. Translating it yields CAWSRGQETQYF.

This chain joins TRBV9 and TRBJ2-3, with TRBD2 matching 7 bases. V was pared by 0 bases and J by 2 bases, with 12 bases of the junction left unmatched. CDR1 and CDR2 from the germline V gene are SGDLS and YYNGEE. This CDR3 is built from 18 residues. The CDR3 nucleotides read TGTGCCAGCAGCGTAGAGTTTGCCCCGCGGGGGACCACAGATACGCAGTATTTT. This sequence encodes CASSVEFAPRGTTDTQYF. Drawing the rest from reference TRBV9 and TRBJ2-3, the complete variable domain is DSGVTQTPKHLITATGQRVTLRCSPRSGDLSVYWYQQSLDQGLQFLIQYYNGEERAKGNILERFSAQQFPDLHSELNLSSLELGDSALYFCASSVEFAPRGTTDTQYFGPGTRLTVL.

This clone was picked up one time. In nucleotides, the CDR3 is TGTGCCAGCAGCTTCTCCGCTATTGCCCTTGGTTCACCCCTCCACTTT. Translation: CASSFSAIALGSPLHF. This chain connects TRBV7-2 to TRBJ1-6; D gene uncertain. CDR3 size: 16 residues. The ends were cut back, 3 bases at V and 9 bases at J, with 18 bases in the middle. Germline V gene lookup returns CDR1 SGHTA and CDR2 FQGNSA.

The chain has TRBV30 and TRBJ1-2, with D perhaps matching TRBD1 (5 bases). V was cut by 1 base and J by 5 bases, with 11 bases left in between. Per germline, CDR1 GTSNPN and CDR2 SVGIG (reference sequence). The CDR3 is made up of 13 amino acids. The CDR3 here is CAWSEGVQYGYTF. DNA of the CDR3: TGTGCCTGGAGTGAAGGGGTGCAGTATGGCTACACCTTC.

The V gene is TRBV7-9, the J gene TRBJ1-3; D is possibly TRBD1 (6 bases). Germline lookup yields CDR1 SEHNR and CDR2 FQNEAQ (reference sequence). The CDR3 extends over 18 amino acids. Trimming removed 4 bases from V and 0 bases from J, with 19 bases in between. CDR3 protein: CASSSLGRGPNSGNTIYF. For the CDR3, the DNA is TGTGCCAGCAGCTCCCTGGGCAGGGGCCCCAACTCTGGAAACACCATATATTTT.

The chain is built from TRBV14 and TRBJ2-5; TRBD1 might be the D (6 bases). V dropped 0 bases and J dropped 6 bases, with 20 bases sitting between them. The CDR3 extends over 17 amino acids. The germline V gene encodes CDR1 SGHDN and CDR2 FVKESK. The CDR3 spells CASSQDLEQGYRQTQYF. In nucleotides, the CDR3 is TGTGCCAGCAGCCAAGATCTAGAACAGGGTTATCGGCAGACCCAGTACTTC.

This chain links TRBV7-9 with TRBJ1-2; D may be TRBD1 (5 bases). The length of the CDR3 is 15 residues. Between the trimmed V and J ends, which lost 5 bases and 2 bases, there was a span of 15 bases. Germline lookup yields CDR1 SEHNR and CDR2 FQNEAQ (reference sequence). This CDR3 reads CASSPGWSGNYGYTF. CDR3 sequence (DNA): TGTGCCAGCAGCCCAGGGTGGTCAGGGAACTATGGCTACACCTTC.

The V and J genes are TRBV5-8 and TRBJ2-1; D is unclear. The CDR3 has 12 residues. The V gene's germline CDR1 is SGHTS and CDR2 YDEGEE. V dropped 0 bases and J dropped 14 bases, with 12 bases sitting between them. The CDR3 nucleotides are TGTGCCAGCAGCTTGGGAGGAACAACGGAGTTCTTC. It specifies CASSLGGTTEFF.

This clone was found a few times. This chain connects TRBV7-9 to TRBJ2-1, with a possible D match to TRBD2 (5 bases). The CDR3 consists of 15 residues. V was cut by 7 bases and J by 6 bases, with 19 bases left in between. CDR1 and CDR2 from the germline V gene are SEHNR and FQNEAQ (reference sequence). CDR3: CASTRGQVPRNEQFF. CDR3 nucleotide sequence: TGTGCCAGCACCCGCGGGCAGGTCCCTCGCAATGAGCAGTTCTTC.

This chain joins TRBV10-2 and TRBJ2-2; D remains unclear. Trimming took 7 bases from V and 1 from J, leaving 19 bases between them. The CDR3 covers 17 residues. CDR1 and CDR2 (germline): WSHSY, SAAADI. CDR3 nucleotide sequence: TGCGCCAGCACGGAGAGGTTCCAACAAAGGAACACCGGGGAGCTGTTTTTT. This gives the protein CASTERFQQRNTGELFF.